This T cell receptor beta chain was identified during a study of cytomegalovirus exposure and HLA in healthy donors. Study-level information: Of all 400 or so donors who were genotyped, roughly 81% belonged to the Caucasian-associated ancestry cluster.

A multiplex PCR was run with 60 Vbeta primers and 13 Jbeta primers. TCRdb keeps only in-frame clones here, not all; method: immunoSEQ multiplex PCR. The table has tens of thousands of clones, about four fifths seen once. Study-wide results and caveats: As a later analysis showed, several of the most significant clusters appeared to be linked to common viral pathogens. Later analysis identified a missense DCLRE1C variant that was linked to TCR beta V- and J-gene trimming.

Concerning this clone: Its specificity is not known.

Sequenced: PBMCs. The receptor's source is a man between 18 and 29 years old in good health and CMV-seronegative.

The CDR3 region has the DNA TGTGCCAGCAGGTTATTAGGGGGAGAAAAACTGTTTTTT. Its translation: CASRLLGGEKLFF. The chain employs TRBV11-2 and TRBJ1-4; possible D gene TRBD1, 6 bases. Germline-derived CDR1 and CDR2 are SGHAT and FQNNGV. The CDR3 spans 13 residues. V was clipped by 6 bases and J by 8 bases, with 13 bases between them.